A single sample gave rise to the 9 T cell receptor beta chains below, sequenced in a study of cytomegalovirus exposure and HLA in healthy donors. In the PCR, 60 Vbeta and 13 Jbeta primers were used. The data were produced by immunoSEQ multiplex PCR, yet TCRdb's version contains in-frame clones alone and is incomplete. The sample contains 120,000 or so clones, more than 60% of which appear only once. Material for sequencing was PBMCs. All receptors come from a woman in her thirties or forties in good health and CMV-seropositive.

Here the CDR3 reads CASSRYNTGELFF. CDR3 bases: TGCGCCAGCAGCCGCTATAACACCGGGGAGCTGTTTTTT. The chain couples TRBV4-3 to TRBJ2-2; D is undetermined. Trimming removed 4 bases at V and 2 bases at J, with 5 bases between. Germline V gene lookup returns CDR1 LGHNA and CDR2 YSLEER. The CDR3 runs to 13 residues.

The chain couples TRBV5-5 to TRBJ2-2; D perhaps matches TRBD2 (5 bases). The CDR3 extends over 16 amino acids. V dropped 4 bases and J dropped 4 bases, with 17 bases sitting between them. Germline-derived CDR1 and CDR2 are SGHKS and YYEKEE (reference sequence). The CDR3 here is CASSQRRSGVTGELFF. Here the CDR3 DNA reads TGTGCCAGCAGCCAGCGTAGGAGCGGAGTCACCGGGGAGCTGTTTTTT.

The sample holds one count of this clone. This sequence joins TRBV6-1 and TRBJ2-2; the match to TRBD2 covers 8 bases. Germline trimming cut 7 bases from V and 3 bases from J; bases unmatched to any gene: 7. The CDR3 runs to 15 residues. From germline, CDR1 is MNHNS and CDR2 SASEGT. The DNA for the CDR3 is TGTGCCAGCAAGGAAGTAGCGGGGTACACCGGGGAGCTGTTTTTT. As protein: CASKEVAGYTGELFF.

The V and J genes are TRBV7-8 and TRBJ1-6, with D perhaps TRBD1 (6 bases). The CDR3 is 14 residues long. V was shortened by 5 bases and J by 9 bases, with 14 bases between the two germline ends. The germline V gene has CDR1 SGHVS and CDR2 FQNEAQ. The CDR3 DNA reads TGTGCCAGCAGCGAAGGGGGTGAGGGTTCACCCCTCCACTTT. Amino acid sequence: CASSEGGEGSPLHF.

The chain combines TRBV6-1 with TRBJ2-7; 8 nucleotides match TRBD1. The CDR3 has 14 amino acids. The J segment lost 2 bases and the V segment lost 6 bases, leaving 6 bases of the junction unmatched. Germline V lookup: CDR1 MNHNS, CDR2 SASEGT. CDR3 DNA: TGTGCCAGCAGGGGGACAGGACCCCCCTACGAGCAGTACTTC. Translation: CASRGTGPPYEQYF.

The V and J genes are TRBV7-6 and TRBJ1-2, with 9 positions matching TRBD1. The germline gives CDR1 SGHVS, CDR2 FNYEAQ. V dropped 4 bases and J dropped 3; count of bases not matched to a gene: 9. The CDR3 is 16 residues long. CDR3 bases: TGTGCCAGCAGCTCCCTACCGGGACAGGGAGACTATGGCTACACCTTC. The encoded protein is CASSSLPGQGDYGYTF.

The chain has TRBV5-6 and TRBJ2-7; perhaps TRBD2 as D (7 bases). Germline CDR1 is SGHDT and CDR2 is YYEEEE. V lost 5 bases and J 0 bases, leaving 12 bases between the germline ends. The CDR3 covers 14 residues. The CDR3 sequence: CASSKGGSSYEQYF. As DNA, the CDR3 is TGTGCCAGCAGTAAGGGGGGGAGCTCCTACGAGCAGTACTTC.

Here the CDR3 DNA reads TGTGCCAGCAGCACCCTAGCGGGGGGCTACAATGAGCAGTTCTTC. Translation: CASSTLAGGYNEQFF. This chain uses TRBV5-4 with TRBJ2-1, with 11 bases matching TRBD2. The CDR3 sequence is 15 residues long. V trimming: 4 bases; J trimming: 3 bases; junction bases outside the gene matches: 3. CDR1 is SGHNT and CDR2 is YYREEE in the germline V gene (reference sequence).

This clone appeared once. The CDR3 DNA reads as TGCGCCAGCAGCCAAGACCCCATTAGCCACTCATACGAGCAGTACTTC. Amino acid sequence: CASSQDPISHSYEQYF. The V gene is TRBV4-1, the J gene TRBJ2-7; D is undetermined. The CDR3 contains 16 residues. Germline V gene lookup returns CDR1 MGHRA and CDR2 YSYEKL. The V and J ends lost 0 bases and 4 bases respectively, with 16 bases between them.